The subject of this entry is one TCR beta chain. What it recognizes is unknown. Time point specified: patch test 2, 6 weeks after DPC sensitization. The treatment was: therapeutic diphenylcyclopropenone sensitization with weekly scalp DPC. Phlebotomy was performed prior to application of every patch test. Unfractionated whole blood was the source of the extracted total RNA. V was cut by 5 bases and J by 0 bases, with 17 bases left in between. The germline gives CDR1 SGHVS, CDR2 FQNEAQ. The CDR3 has 16 amino acids. This record belongs to a study of human T cells and chemical hapten exposure. At the level of the study: Weekly scalp doses of diphenylcyclopropenone were given to patients during the roughly 23-week study. General study points: Higher patch test scores went with higher counts of PT1 expanded TCRs.

TCRdb re-called the RACE reads with MiXCR, one entry per CDR3 protein. The sample has about 55,000 distinct CDR3 sequences, less than 10% seen once; the top ten hold about 1.8%. The clonotype originates from a woman in her forties or fifties with alopecia areata. Some clones in this sample may be carry-over from other donors' samples. Source: whole blood, taken in connection with sensitization to the hapten diphenylcyclopropenone (DPC). The rearrangement links TRBV7-8 to TRBJ2-7; perhaps TRBD2 as D (6 bases). Here the CDR3 DNA reads TGTGCCAGCAGCCCTCGGAGTAGCGGCCTCTCCTACGAGCAGTACTTC. This gives the protein CASSPRSSGLSYEQYF.